This paragraph reports one T cell receptor (beta chain). The V gene's germline CDR1 is LGHDT and CDR2 YNNKEL (reference sequence). There are 12 residues in the CDR3. V was clipped by 4 bases and J by 5 bases; unmatched bases: 2. The source of the sample is a study of blood T cell repertoires in COVID-19. Using immunoSEQ multiplex PCR, the repertoire was profiled, and TCRdb retains in-frame clones only, with some absent. The data hold 200,000 to 250,000 clones, with about 80% observed a single time. The gene calls are TRBV3-1 (or the pseudogene TRBV3-2) and TRBJ2-7; 7 bases align to TRBD1. This receptor was obtained from a woman older than 75 with acute or convalescent COVID-19. The sequenced sample consisted of peripheral blood. As DNA, the CDR3 is TGTGCCAGCAGCCCCGACAGGGACGAGCAGTACTTC. Its translation: CASSPDRDEQYF.